This is a list of T cell receptor beta chains from one sample in a study of blood T cell repertoires in COVID-19. TCRdb's table, derived via immunoSEQ multiplex PCR, lists solely in-frame clones and lacks some. The table lists more than 65,000 clones, 65% to 90% of them singletons. Sequenced material: peripheral blood. The receptors were gathered from a man aged 25 to 40 with COVID-19, enrolled during active disease. CDR3s include the opening cysteine and the closing phenylalanine or tryptophan. A D gene is named only where the DNA matches it firmly. The size field is filled for only some rows; it gives once, few, many or a size class.

j_call	clone_size	v_call	d_call	cdr3_nt	cdr3_aa
TRBJ1-4	.	TRBV28	.	TGTGCCAGCAGTCCGACAATCAATGAAAAACTGTTTTTT	CASSPTINEKLFF
TRBJ2-7	.	TRBV9	TRBD2	TGTGCCAGCAGCGTAGGCCTAGCGGGGAGCTCCTACGAGCAGTACTTC	CASSVGLAGSSYEQYF
TRBJ2-1	.	TRBV4-3	.	TGCGCCAGCAGCCAAGTTTGGCGGGCAGCTTTAACCTCGCTCAATGAGCAGTTCTTC	CASSQVWRAALTSLNEQFF
TRBJ2-6	once	TRBV7-7	.	TGTGCTAGCAGCCAGGGCTCTGGGGCCAACGTCCTGACTTTC	CASSQGSGANVLTF
TRBJ2-1	.	TRBV11-2	.	TGTGCCAGCAGCCCGGACAGCTCCTACAATGAGCAGTTCTTC	CASSPDSSYNEQFF
TRBJ1-2	.	TRBV29-1	.	TGCAGCGTTGAAGGTTCCCAGGGTAGGAACTATGGCTACACCTTC	CSVEGSQGRNYGYTF
TRBJ2-1	.	TRBV28	TRBD1	TGTGCCAGCAGTCCGGGACAGCTAGGCAATGAGCAGTTCTTC	CASSPGQLGNEQFF
TRBJ2-1	few	TRBV6-2/TRBV6-3	TRBD1	TGTGCCAGCAGCAAGGGACAGGGGGTCCCCAATGAGCAGTTCTTC	CASSKGQGVPNEQFF
TRBJ2-7	.	TRBV2	.	TGTGCCAGCAGTGAAGGTTGGGGGGACTACGAGCAGTACTTC	CASSEGWGDYEQYF
TRBJ2-7	few	TRBV5-1	.	TGCGCCAGCAGGCGAGAGTACGAGCAGTACTTC	CASRREYEQYF
TRBJ1-6	.	TRBV9	TRBD1	TGTGCCAGCAGCCCCCAGGACAGGACTCAAAATTCACCCCTCCACTTT	CASSPQDRTQNSPLHF
TRBJ2-7	.	TRBV25-1	TRBD1	TGTGCCAGCAGTGCCAAACAGGGGATGGTCTACGAGCAGTACTTC	CASSAKQGMVYEQYF
TRBJ1-2	.	TRBV10-3	.	TGTGCCATCAGTGTGGAGTATGGCTACACCTTC	CAISVEYGYTF
TRBJ1-5	.	TRBV2	TRBD1	TGTGCCAGCAGTGTGGACAGGGATCAGCCCCAGCATTTT	CASSVDRDQPQHF
TRBJ2-7	few	TRBV6-5	TRBD2	TGTGCCAGCACCTCCAAACTAGCGGCCTCCTACGAGCAGTACTTC	CASTSKLAASYEQYF
TRBJ1-1	.	TRBV5-1	.	TGCGCCAGCAGCTCGGGTCAGGGATACTACACTGAAGCTTTCTTT	CASSSGQGYYTEAFF
TRBJ2-3	.	TRBV3-1/TRBV3-2	.	TGTGCCAGCAGCCAAGATCTTGGAGATTTGCGGCGGGACACAGATACGCAGTATTTT	CASSQDLGDLRRDTDTQYF
TRBJ1-4	.	TRBV28	TRBD1	TGTGCCAGCACCTTACGACAGGGGAGTAATGAAAAACTGTTTTTT	CASTLRQGSNEKLFF
TRBJ2-7	.	TRBV7-2	TRBD1	TGTGCCAGCAGCAAGACAGGGCTAGGGGAGCAGTACTTC	CASSKTGLGEQYF
TRBJ1-6	.	TRBV28	.	TGTGCCAGCAGGTTCCGGGTGGCACCCCTCCACTTT	CASRFRVAPLHF
TRBJ2-3	.	TRBV18	TRBD2	TGTGCCAGCTCACCACCCTTTCTAGCGGCCAAAGACGGGGATACGCAGTATTTT	CASSPPFLAAKDGDTQYF
TRBJ1-1	.	TRBV6-1	.	TGTGCCAGCAGTGAGACAAATGACAGACCGGCTTTCTTT	CASSETNDRPAFF